This TCR beta chain was recovered during a study of T-cell reconstitution after alpha-beta-depleted transplantation in children. Study-wide results and limits: Reports say that about two months after transplant, the alpha-beta T cells came out of several hundred graft clones that had expanded.

It was with unique molecular identifiers that the TCRbeta library was prepared. In TCRdb, the PCR reads were re-called with MiXCR into one record per CDR3 protein. The sample yields over 450,000 distinct CDR3 sequences, roughly a tenth seen once. This CDR3 has 15 residues. Germline CDR1 reads LNHDA; CDR2 reads SQIVND (reference sequence). The V and J ends lost 7 bases and 6 bases, in that order; junction bases with no gene match: 7. In regard to this clonotype: Its specificity is unknown.

The material was PBMCs, obtained before TCRalphabeta/CD19-depleted stem cell transplant. The clonotype comes from a child between 2 and 9 years old with inherited bone marrow failure, due to receive a stem cell transplant. The genes are TRBV19 and TRBJ2-1, with 12 bases identical to TRBD2. The CDR3 DNA sequence: TGTGCCAGTACTCGAACTAGCGGGGGGACCAATGAGCAGTTCTTC. The encoded protein is CASTRTSGGTNEQFF.